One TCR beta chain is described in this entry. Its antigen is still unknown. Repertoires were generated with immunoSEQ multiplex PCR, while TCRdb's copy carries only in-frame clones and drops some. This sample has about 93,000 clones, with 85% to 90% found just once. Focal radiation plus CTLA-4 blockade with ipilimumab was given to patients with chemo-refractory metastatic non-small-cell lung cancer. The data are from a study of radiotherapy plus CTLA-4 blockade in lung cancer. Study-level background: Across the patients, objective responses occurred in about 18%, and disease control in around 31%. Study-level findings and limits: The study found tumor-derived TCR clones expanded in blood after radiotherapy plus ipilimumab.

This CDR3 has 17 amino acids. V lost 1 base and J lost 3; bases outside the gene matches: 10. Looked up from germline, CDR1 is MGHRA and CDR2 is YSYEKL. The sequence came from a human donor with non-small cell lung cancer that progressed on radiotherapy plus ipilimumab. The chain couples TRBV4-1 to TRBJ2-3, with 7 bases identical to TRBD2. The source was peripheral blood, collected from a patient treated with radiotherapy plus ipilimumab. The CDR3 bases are TGCGCCAGCAGCCAAGGTCCTGGCGGAGCGGGGACAGATACGCAGTATTTT. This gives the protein CASSQGPGGAGTDTQYF.